These 24 T cell receptor beta chains share one sample of origin, sequenced in a study of cytomegalovirus exposure and HLA in healthy donors (dated 2017 in TCRdb). The method behind the library was the immunoSEQ multiplex PCR assay. For the multiplex PCR, a mixture combining 60 forward primers for TCR Vbeta segments and 13 reverse primers for TCR Jbeta segments was used. TCRdb retrieved this table from immuneACCESS and kept in-frame rearrangements only. Not all clones are present; in checked studies, unresolved V genes account for under half, and no reason is known for the remainder. Here the sample has approximately 150,000 clones; approximately 82% occur a single time. The ten largest make up roughly 12% of the sample. Sequenced input: PBMCs. These receptors came from a young man in good health and CMV-seropositive.

J is TRBJ2-3 and V is TRBV5-1; D possibly corresponds to TRBD2 (7 bases). The V end was cut by 7 bases, the J end by 3 bases, with 18 bases between. From germline, CDR1 is SGHRS and CDR2 YFSETQ. The CDR3 extends over 15 amino acids. In DNA, the CDR3 is TGCGCCAGCTCACAAGGGGGGGGTCGGACAGATACGCAGTATTTT. This gives the protein CASSQGGGRTDTQYF.

The chain carries TRBV7-3 and TRBJ2-3; 9 bases fit TRBD2. Germline trimming cut 5 bases from V and 5 bases from J; bases unmatched to any gene: 8. The CDR3 sequence is 15 residues long. Germline CDR1 is SGHTA and CDR2 is FQGTGA. Here the CDR3 reads CASSRAGTSRDTQYF. As DNA, the CDR3 is TGTGCCAGCAGCCGTGCCGGGACTAGCCGAGATACGCAGTATTTT.

With regard to this clone: A read error may produce the germline difference seen at one junction end. The gene calls are TRBV5-6 and TRBJ2-1; 7 bases map to TRBD2. The CDR3 covers 16 residues. Per the germline V gene, CDR1 is SGHDT and CDR2 is YYEEEE. CDR3 in amino acids: CARSSRRGRARDEQFF. The CDR3 bases are TGTGCCCGCAGCTCACGACGGGGGAGGGCCAGGGATGAGCAGTTCTTC.

V and J are TRBV2 and TRBJ2-7; D is perhaps TRBD2 (7 bases). Germline-derived CDR1 and CDR2 are SNHLY and FYNNEI. The CDR3 is 15 amino acids. With 0 bases removed from V and 8 bases from J, the gap between germline ends came to 17 bases. CDR3 region: CASSEALRGGSKQYF. CDR3 coding DNA: TGTGCCAGCAGTGAAGCGCTCAGGGGAGGGTCCAAGCAGTACTTC. The complete variable domain, with remaining parts taken from reference TRBV2 and TRBJ2-7, reads EPEVTQTPSHQVTQMGQEVILRCVPISNHLYFYWYRQILGQKVEFLVSFYNNEISEKSEIFDDQFSVERPDGSNFTLKIRSTKLEDSAMYFCASSEALRGGSKQYFGPGTRLTVT.

The sample holds a few counts of this clone. This sequence joins TRBV13 and TRBJ2-1; 7 bases match TRBD2. The CDR3 spans 16 residues. V dropped 3 bases and J dropped 9; count of bases not matched to a gene: 14. Germline CDR1 PRHDT, CDR2 FYEKMQ (reference sequence). The CDR3 DNA reads TGTGCCAGCAGCTTGCCCTCAAGCGGGGCTAGAGGTGAGCAGTTCTTC. This encodes CASSLPSSGARGEQFF.

This clone was detected only a few times. The V call is TRBV7-8, the J call TRBJ1-5; TRBD1 agrees at 9 bases. Trimming cost V 1 base and J 4 bases; bases outside gene matches: 8. The germline gives CDR1 SGHVS, CDR2 FQNEAQ. The length of the CDR3 is 17 residues. The CDR3 here is CASSLEPTGGWNQPQHF. The CDR3 DNA reads as TGTGCCAGCAGCTTAGAGCCCACAGGGGGCTGGAATCAGCCCCAGCATTTT.

The V and J genes are TRBV19 and TRBJ1-2; D is unclear. The CDR3 covers 15 residues. The germline CDR1 and CDR2 sequences are LNHDA and SQIVND (reference sequence). Trimming removed 7 bases at V and 4 bases at J, with 19 bases between. CDR3 sequence: CASIGGPEYGYGYTF. The CDR3 bases are TGTGCCAGTATTGGAGGTCCGGAATACGGCTATGGCTACACCTTC.

This chain links TRBV7-8 with TRBJ2-5; the D gene is possibly TRBD2 (5 bases). Gene TRBJ2-7 matches the end of the DNA better, so the J call may be wrong. The CDR3 runs 13 residues. CDR1 is SGHVS and CDR2 is FQNEAQ in the germline V gene. The CDR3 region is CASSLGVTYEQYF. CDR3 sequence (DNA): TGTGCCAGCAGCTTGGGAGTTACCTACGAGCAGTACTTC.

The chain has TRBV5-4 and TRBJ2-7, with 11 bases matching TRBD2. The CDR3 loop spans 15 amino acids. The germline V gene has CDR1 SGHNT and CDR2 YYREEE (reference sequence). J gave up 4 bases and V 4 bases, and 7 bases lay outside the gene matches. CDR3 nucleotides: TGTGCCAGCAGCATCGGGACTAGCGGCAAATACGAGCAGTACTTC. Residues: CASSIGTSGKYEQYF. The full variable domain, in which reference TRBV5-4 and TRBJ2-7 provide the parts outside the CDR3, is ETGVTQSPTHLIKTRGQQVTLRCSSQSGHNTVSWYQQALGQGPQFIFQYYREEENGRGNFPPRFSGLQFPNYSSELNVNALELDDSALYLCASSIGTSGKYEQYFGPGTRLTVT.

CDR3 sequence reads: CASSVEGGTDTQYF. As DNA, the CDR3 is TGTGCCAGCAGCGTCGAGGGGGGCACAGATACGCAGTATTTT. The chain couples TRBV9 to TRBJ2-3; tentative D call: TRBD1 (6 bases). V was clipped by 2 bases and J by 1 base, with 8 bases between them. Germline-derived CDR1 and CDR2 are SGDLS and YYNGEE. The CDR3 has 14 residues. The full variable domain, completed using reference TRBV9 and TRBJ2-3, is DSGVTQTPKHLITATGQRVTLRCSPRSGDLSVYWYQQSLDQGLQFLIQYYNGEERAKGNILERFSAQQFPDLHSELNLSSLELGDSALYFCASSVEGGTDTQYFGPGTRLTVL.

This clone appeared a few times. The chain recombines TRBV2 with TRBJ2-1; TRBD1 might be the D (6 bases). In germline, CDR1 is SNHLY, CDR2 FYNNEI. Trimming pared 6 bases from V and 4 bases from J, leaving 10 bases between. This CDR3 has 13 amino acids. CDR3 coding DNA: TGTGCCAGCAGGTCAGGGGAGTACAATGAGCAGTTCTTC. This gives the protein CASRSGEYNEQFF.

This clone has just a few counts. The rearrangement uses TRBV29-1 and TRBJ2-5; 10 bases fit TRBD2. The J call is in doubt because the DNA end fits TRBJ2-7 better. The germline CDR1 and CDR2 sequences are SQVTM and ANQGSEA. This CDR3 spans 16 amino acids. The CDR3 coding sequence is TGCAGCGTTGATAGAATTAGCGGGAGGCTCCCTTACGAGCAGTACTTC. It encodes CSVDRISGRLPYEQYF.

The chain recombines TRBV5-1 with TRBJ1-2; D remains unclear. Germline V lookup: CDR1 SGHRS, CDR2 YFSETQ. V was pared by 0 bases and J by 2 bases, with 5 bases between. The CDR3 is made up of 13 amino acids. The CDR3 DNA is TGCGCCAGCAGCTTGGGGCAGAACTATGGCTACACCTTC. It codes for CASSLGQNYGYTF.

The J gene is TRBJ1-2, the V gene TRBV27, with D uncertain. With 1 base removed from V and 7 bases from J, the gap between germline ends came to 16 bases. The V gene's germline CDR1 is MNHEY and CDR2 SMNVEV (reference sequence). This CDR3 region has 15 residues. CDR3: CASSLYPRDFGGYTF. CDR3 nucleotide sequence: TGTGCCAGCAGTTTATACCCCCGGGATTTCGGTGGCTACACCTTC.

The rearrangement joins TRBV6-5 to TRBJ2-1, with D possibly TRBD2 on 6 matching bases. The CDR3 runs 13 residues. V was shortened by 5 bases and J by 11 bases, with 16 bases between the two germline ends. Germline loops: CDR1 MNHEY, CDR2 SVGAGI. The CDR3 here is CASSRDSYRQQFF. The CDR3 coding sequence is TGTGCCAGCAGTCGGGACTCTTACAGGCAGCAGTTCTTC.

CDR3 DNA: TGTGCCAGCAGACAGGGGAACTATGGCTACACCTTC. Translation: CASRQGNYGYTF. The chain couples TRBV27 to TRBJ1-2; 7 bases are shared with TRBD1. This CDR3 is built from 12 residues. Germline V gives CDR1 MNHEY, CDR2 SMNVEV (reference sequence). V trimming: 6 bases; J trimming: 2 bases; junction bases outside the gene matches: 0.

The chain combines TRBV4-2 with TRBJ2-4; D might be TRBD2 (5 bases). This CDR3 has 15 amino acids. Between the trimmed V and J ends, which lost 4 bases and 8 bases, there was a span of 18 bases. Germline V gene lookup returns CDR1 LGHNA and CDR2 YNFKEQ. CDR3 sequence reads: CASSPEAGQVYIQYF. CDR3 nucleotide sequence: TGTGCCAGCAGCCCGGAGGCCGGCCAGGTGTACATTCAGTACTTC.

V and J are TRBV11-2 and TRBJ2-1; 7 positions agree with TRBD1. The length of the CDR3 is 16 residues. Germline V lookup: CDR1 SGHAT, CDR2 FQNNGV. J lost 4 bases, V lost 4 bases, and 10 bases had no gene match. CDR3 in amino acids: CASSSNVGTVYNEQFF. CDR3 coding DNA: TGTGCCAGCAGCTCGAACGTCGGGACAGTTTACAATGAGCAGTTCTTC.

V and J are TRBV28 and TRBJ1-5; TRBD1 is a possible D gene (5 bases). The CDR3 runs 15 residues. V lost 8 bases and J lost 5, with 19 bases in between. Per the germline V gene, CDR1 is MDHEN and CDR2 is SYDVKM. The CDR3 spells CASVVAGRVDQPQHF. The DNA for the CDR3 is TGTGCCAGCGTGGTAGCAGGGCGCGTTGATCAGCCCCAGCATTTT.

The chain has TRBV7-9 and TRBJ2-7; TRBD1 aligns across 10 bases. This CDR3 comprises 13 residues. With V trimmed by 5 bases and J by 6 bases, 4 bases remained unmatched. Germline V gene lookup returns CDR1 SEHNR and CDR2 FQNEAQ (reference sequence). CDR3 sequence (DNA): TGTGCCAGCAGCAAGACAGGGGGCGGCGAGCAGTACTTC. Amino acid sequence: CASSKTGGGEQYF.

The rearrangement links TRBV4-1 to TRBJ2-1; 8 bases match TRBD2. V shed 4 bases and J 6 bases; nucleotides not matched to a gene: 11. The germline V gene has CDR1 MGHRA and CDR2 YSYEKL. The CDR3 runs to 16 residues. CDR3 nucleotide sequence: TGCGCCAGCAGCCCAGGCCCGGTAGCGGGATTCAATGAGCAGTTCTTC. Its translation: CASSPGPVAGFNEQFF.

The rearrangement links TRBV28 to TRBJ2-7; D uncertain. The V end lost 6 bases, the J end lost 3 bases, and 12 bases lay between the germline ends. The germline gives CDR1 MDHEN, CDR2 SYDVKM. The length of the CDR3 is 13 residues. The CDR3, as DNA: TGTGCCAGCAGGTCCTCAGGCTACTACGAGCAGTACTTC. Its protein is CASRSSGYYEQYF.

This clone has more than one count but fewer than ten. The rearrangement links TRBV4-2 to TRBJ2-5, with TRBD1 as a possible D gene (5 bases). Judging by the DNA end, TRBJ2-7 fits better; the J call may be wrong. The CDR3 covers 14 residues. Looked up from germline, CDR1 is LGHNA and CDR2 is YNFKEQ. As DNA, the CDR3 is TGTGCCAGCACCCCCGGCGACAGCTCCTACGAGCAGTACTTC. It encodes CASTPGDSSYEQYF.

The rearrangement links TRBV29-1 to TRBJ2-7, with 7 bases lining up with TRBD1. The germline CDR1 and CDR2 sequences are SQVTM and ANQGSEA. J was trimmed by 0 bases and V by 6 bases; bases with no gene match: 11. The CDR3 spans 15 residues. CDR3 sequence: CSVRDSQGSSYEQYF. The CDR3 DNA follows: TGCAGCGTAAGGGACAGTCAAGGGAGCTCCTACGAGCAGTACTTC.